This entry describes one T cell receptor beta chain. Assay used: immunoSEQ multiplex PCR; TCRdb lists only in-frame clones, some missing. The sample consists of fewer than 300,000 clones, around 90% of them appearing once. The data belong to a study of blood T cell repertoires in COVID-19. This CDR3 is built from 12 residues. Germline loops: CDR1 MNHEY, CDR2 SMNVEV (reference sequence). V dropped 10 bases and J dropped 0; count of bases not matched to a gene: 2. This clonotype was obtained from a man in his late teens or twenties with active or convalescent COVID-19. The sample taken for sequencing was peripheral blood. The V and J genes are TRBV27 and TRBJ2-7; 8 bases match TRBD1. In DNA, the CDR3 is TGTGCCATTGGACAGGGCTCCTACGAGCAGTACTTC. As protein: CAIGQGSYEQYF.